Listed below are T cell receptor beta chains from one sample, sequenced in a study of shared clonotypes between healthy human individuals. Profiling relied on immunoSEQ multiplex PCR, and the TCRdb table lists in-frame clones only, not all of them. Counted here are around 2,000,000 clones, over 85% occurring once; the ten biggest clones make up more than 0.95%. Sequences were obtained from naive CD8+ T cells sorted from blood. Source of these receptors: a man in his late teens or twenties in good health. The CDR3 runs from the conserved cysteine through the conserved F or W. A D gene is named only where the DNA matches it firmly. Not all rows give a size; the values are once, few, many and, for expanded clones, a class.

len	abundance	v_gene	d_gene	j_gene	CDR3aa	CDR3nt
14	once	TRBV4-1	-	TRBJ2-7	CASSQEPFRDEQYF	TGCGCCAGCAGCCAGGAACCTTTCCGAGACGAGCAGTACTTC
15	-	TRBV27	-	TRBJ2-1	CASSRGVGGSNEQFF	TGTGCCAGCAGTAGAGGCGTAGGGGGAAGCAATGAGCAGTTCTTC
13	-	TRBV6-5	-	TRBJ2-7	CASSYGWTYEQYF	TGTGCCAGCAGTTACGGTTGGACCTACGAGCAGTACTTC
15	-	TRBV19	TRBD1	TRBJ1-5	CASSIGDRVKEPQHF	TGTGCCAGTAGTATTGGGGACAGGGTGAAGGAGCCCCAGCATTTT
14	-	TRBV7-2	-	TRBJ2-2	CASSLVGGPGELFF	TGTGCCAGCAGCTTAGTGGGGGGCCCCGGGGAGCTGTTTTTT
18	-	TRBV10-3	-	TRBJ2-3	CAISGPSLGNRSTDTQYF	TGTGCCATCAGTGGGCCGTCCCTCGGGAACAGGAGCACAGATACGCAGTATTTT
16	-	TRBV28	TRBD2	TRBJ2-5	CASSLLAGGPVETQYF	TGTGCCAGCAGTTTACTTGCGGGGGGGCCGGTTGAGACCCAGTACTTC
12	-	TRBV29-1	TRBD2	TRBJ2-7	CSASGGNYEQYF	TGCAGCGCTTCGGGAGGAAATTACGAGCAGTACTTC
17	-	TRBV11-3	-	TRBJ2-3	CASSSAAGTPGADTQYF	TGTGCCAGCAGCTCCGCAGCCGGGACCCCGGGCGCAGATACGCAGTATTTT
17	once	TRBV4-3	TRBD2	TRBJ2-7	CASSQERFGTSGYEQYF	TGCGCCAGCAGCCAAGAACGGTTTGGGACTAGCGGCTACGAGCAGTACTTC
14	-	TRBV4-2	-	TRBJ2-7	CASSQRGRTYEQYF	TGTGCCAGCAGCCAAAGGGGACGGACTTACGAGCAGTACTTC
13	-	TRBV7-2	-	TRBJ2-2	CASSSLGPGELFF	TGTGCCAGCAGCTCCCTCGGGCCCGGGGAGCTGTTTTTT
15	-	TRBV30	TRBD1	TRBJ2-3	CAWSVPGQGLDTQYF	TGTGCCTGGAGTGTACCGGGACAGGGATTAGATACGCAGTATTTT
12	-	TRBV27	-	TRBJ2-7	CASSLDGYEQYF	TGTGCCAGCAGTTTAGACGGCTACGAGCAGTACTTC
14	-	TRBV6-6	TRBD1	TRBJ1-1	CASRPDREWTEAFF	TGTGCCAGCAGGCCAGACAGGGAATGGACTGAAGCTTTCTTT
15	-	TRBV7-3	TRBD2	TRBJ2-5	CASRPGTSGGETQYF	TGTGCCAGCAGACCAGGGACCTCCGGGGGGGAGACCCAGTACTTC
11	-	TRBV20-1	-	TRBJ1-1	CSANMNTEAFF	TGCAGTGCAAATATGAACACTGAAGCTTTCTTT
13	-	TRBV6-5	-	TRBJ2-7	CASSYSDSYEQYF	TGTGCCAGCAGTTACAGTGACTCCTACGAGCAGTACTTC
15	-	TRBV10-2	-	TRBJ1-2	CASSELAVVNYGYTF	TGCGCCAGCAGTGAGTTGGCAGTCGTCAACTATGGCTACACCTTC
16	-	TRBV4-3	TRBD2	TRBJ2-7	CASSHGLAGGSYEQYF	TGCGCCAGCAGCCACGGACTAGCGGGAGGGTCCTACGAGCAGTACTTC
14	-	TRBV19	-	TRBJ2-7	CASSVAGFSYEQYF	TGTGCCAGTAGTGTCGCAGGGTTCTCCTACGAGCAGTACTTC
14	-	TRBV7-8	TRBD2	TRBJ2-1	CASTSAGGPYEQFF	TGTGCCAGTACCTCGGCGGGAGGGCCCTATGAGCAGTTCTTC
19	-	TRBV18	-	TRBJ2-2	CASSPASGRSDGISGELFF	TGTGCCAGCTCACCAGCCTCGGGCAGGTCCGACGGTATCTCCGGGGAGCTGTTTTTT
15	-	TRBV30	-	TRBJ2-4	CAWTPGEGNENIQYF	TGTGCCTGGACCCCAGGGGAAGGGAATGAAAACATTCAGTACTTC
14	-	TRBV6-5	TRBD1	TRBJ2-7	CASSPDRGPYEQYF	TGTGCCAGCAGCCCGGACAGGGGGCCCTACGAGCAGTACTTC
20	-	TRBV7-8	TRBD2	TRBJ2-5	CASSSHRTSGGSYPQETQYF	TGTGCCAGCAGCTCACACCGGACTAGCGGGGGATCCTACCCCCAAGAGACCCAGTACTTC
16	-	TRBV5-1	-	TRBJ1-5	CASILSAGSGNQPQHF	TGCGCCAGCATCCTGTCGGCAGGATCAGGCAATCAGCCCCAGCATTTT
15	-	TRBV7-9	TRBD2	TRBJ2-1	CASSLTAGDYNEQFF	TGTGCCAGCAGCTTAACAGCGGGAGACTACAATGAGCAGTTCTTC
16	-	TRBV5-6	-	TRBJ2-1	CASSSDRYLSGNEQFF	TGTGCCAGCAGCAGCGACAGATATCTATCGGGCAATGAGCAGTTCTTC